This TCR beta chain was captured by sequencing in a study of T cell changes during pregnancy in multiple sclerosis. The protocol was immunoSEQ multiplex PCR, while the TCRdb copy is restricted to in-frame clones and leaves out a portion. Among 70,000 to 85,000 clones listed, roughly nine tenths were seen once. The CDR3 has 15 residues. Unmatched junction bases numbered 4, after V lost 3 bases and J lost 4 bases. Germline V CDR1 and CDR2: SGHNT, YYREEE (reference sequence). The chain couples TRBV5-4 to TRBJ2-1, with 10 nucleotides matching TRBD2. This material consisted of peripheral blood, taken before pregnancy. The clonotype comes from a female donor with multiple sclerosis, enrolled in a pregnancy study. The CDR3 DNA sequence: TGTGCCAGCAGCTCTCTAGCGGGGGATTACAATGAGCAGTTCTTC. Amino acids: CASSSLAGDYNEQFF.